This T cell receptor (beta chain) was captured in a study of blood T cell repertoires in COVID-19. On the study more broadly: Acute-phase and convalescent COVID-19 samples originated in the United States, Italy and Spain. Sources were T cells, B-cell-depleted T cells, or PBMCs; the material itself was cDNA or gDNA.

This CDR3 has 15 amino acids. Germline trimming cut 0 bases from V and 3 bases from J; bases unmatched to any gene: 4. CDR1 and CDR2 from the germline V gene are SGHNT and YYREEE (reference sequence). Authors' processing steps: Cell counts per sample came from amplifying reference gene primers. TCRdb's copy holds only in-frame clones and misses some; the assay was immunoSEQ multiplex PCR. From that table come the V and J calls and clone size; the DNA was used to work out D and trimming. The sample includes 200,000 or so clones, about 90% of them seen just once. The V and J genes are TRBV5-4 and TRBJ2-7; 9 nucleotides align to TRBD2. Sequenced material: peripheral blood. The TCR comes from a man aged 35-49 years with active or convalescent COVID-19. CDR3 region: CASSLASGMDYEQYF. As DNA, the CDR3 is TGTGCCAGCAGCTTGGCTAGCGGGATGGACTACGAGCAGTACTTC.